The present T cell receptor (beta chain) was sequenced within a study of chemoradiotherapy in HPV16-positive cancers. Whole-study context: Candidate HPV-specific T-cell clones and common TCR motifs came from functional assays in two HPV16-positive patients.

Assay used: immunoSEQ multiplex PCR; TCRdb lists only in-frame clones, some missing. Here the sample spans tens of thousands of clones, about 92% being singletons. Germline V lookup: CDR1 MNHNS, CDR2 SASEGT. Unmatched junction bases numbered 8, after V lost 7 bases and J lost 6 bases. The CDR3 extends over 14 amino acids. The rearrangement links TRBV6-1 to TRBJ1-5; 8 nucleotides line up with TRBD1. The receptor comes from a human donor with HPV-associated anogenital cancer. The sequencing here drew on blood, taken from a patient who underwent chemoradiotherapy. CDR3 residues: CASTPGQAVQPQHF. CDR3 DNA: TGTGCCAGCACACCGGGACAGGCGGTTCAGCCCCAGCATTTT.